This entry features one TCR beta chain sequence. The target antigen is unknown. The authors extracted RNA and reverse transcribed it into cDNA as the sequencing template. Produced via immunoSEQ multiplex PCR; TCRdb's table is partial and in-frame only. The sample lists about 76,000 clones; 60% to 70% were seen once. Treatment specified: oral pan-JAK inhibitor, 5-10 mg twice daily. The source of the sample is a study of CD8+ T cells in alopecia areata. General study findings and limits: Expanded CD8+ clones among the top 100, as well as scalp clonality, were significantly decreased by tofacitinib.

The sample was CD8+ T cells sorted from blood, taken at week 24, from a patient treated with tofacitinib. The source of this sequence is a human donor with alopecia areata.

In nucleotides, the CDR3 is TGTGCCAGCAGCTTGGAGACTAGCGATGCCGAGCAGTACTTC. Translating gives CASSLETSDAEQYF. The rearrangement uses TRBV5-6 and TRBJ2-7, with 8 bases identical to TRBD2. CDR1 is SGHDT and CDR2 is YYEEEE in the germline V gene. CDR3 length: 14 amino acids. V lost 0 bases and J lost 6; bases outside the gene matches: 5.